This paragraph reports one TCR beta chain. The antigen remains unidentified. CD25-based Treg depletion was applied to purified naive CD4+ T cells. The J segment lost 1 base and the V segment lost 2 bases, leaving 5 bases of the junction unmatched. Looked up from germline, CDR1 is DFQATT and CDR2 is SNEGSKA (reference sequence). The CDR3 runs to 15 residues. Study-wide points: The larger cohort examined one V-J beta rearrangement, not whole repertoires. Tumor Treg TCRs overlapped most with tumor naive CD4+ cells.

Semi-nested PCR with Nested Universal Primer A followed constant-region reverse priming of full-length variable regions. One entry per CDR3 protein, called by TCRdb with MiXCR from the 5' RACE reads. The sample holds 62,000 or so distinct CDR3 sequences, roughly 30% seen once. The V gene is TRBV20-1, the J gene TRBJ2-3, with 8 bases identical to TRBD1. Sequencing was done on a sample of tumor-infiltrating naive CD4+ T cells sorted from the breast tumor. Subset meaning: naive CD4+ T cells, CD4+CD45RA+CD25-. The receptor comes from a female donor with breast cancer. CDR3 nucleotide sequence: TGCAGTGCTAGATCGGACAGGGAGGGCACAGATACGCAGTATTTT. This codes for CSARSDREGTDTQYF.